The clone carrying this T cell receptor beta chain was seen ten or more times. Its target is not known. The data are from a study of CD8+CD57+ T cells in acquired aplastic anemia. V lost 6 bases, J lost 4 bases, and 12 bases stayed unmatched. This CDR3 is 16 amino acids long. Germline V CDR1 and CDR2: SGHVS, FNYEAQ. The template for TCR beta VDJ and CDR3 sequence profiling was genomic DNA. TCRdb re-derived calls from the reads in MiXCR, one entry per CDR3 protein. The repertoire consists of under 250,000 distinct CDR3 sequences, with around 45% occurring once and the leading ten covering 7.8%. Broader study findings: Common to patients and controls were twenty-nine CD8+ CDR3 sequences.

For sequencing, patients were chosen who had shown expansion of CD8+CD57+ cells by flow cytometry. Diagnosis of severe acquired aplastic anemia applied to all patients. Input material: sorted CD4+, CD8+, or CD8+CD57+ T cells (not recorded which) from PBMCs. The rearrangement joins TRBV7-6 to TRBJ2-7, with TRBD2 identical over 10 bases. The sequence was collected from a human donor with aplastic anemia. This CDR3 is CASSLHSGLALYEQYF. For the CDR3, the DNA is TGTGCCAGCAGTCTCCACTCGGGACTAGCGTTGTACGAGCAGTACTTC.